This T cell receptor (beta chain) was captured by sequencing in a study of beta chain features in type 1 diabetes. About the study: Patients looked much like healthy donors when it came to age, gender and cell yields.

On this clone itself: The antigen remains unidentified.

V shed 3 bases and J shed 1 base, with 12 bases lying between them. This CDR3 is 15 amino acids long. Germline V lookup: CDR1 SGHTA, CDR2 FQGNSA. The investigators reverse transcribed all of the isolated RNA, so they sequenced expressed TCRB transcripts. The protocol was immunoSEQ multiplex PCR, while the TCRdb copy is restricted to in-frame clones and leaves out a portion. This sample carries around 500,000 clones, roughly 11% of them seen once, and the ten largest clones take around 0.05%. Overall study results and limits: The VDJ junctions of type 1 diabetes patients carried fewer insertions and more deletions. Compared with healthy donors, patients appeared to share more similar naive, central memory and regulatory TCRB repertoires. Equally in patients and controls, shorter templates might have been favored by PCR.

Source material: naive CD4+ T cells from blood. This sequence originates from a woman between 18 and 29 years old in good health. This sequence joins TRBV7-2 and TRBJ1-2; perhaps TRBD1 as D (6 bases). Here the CDR3 reads CASSLDGQFNYGYTF. In DNA, the CDR3 is TGTGCCAGCAGCTTGGACGGACAGTTTAACTATGGCTACACCTTC.